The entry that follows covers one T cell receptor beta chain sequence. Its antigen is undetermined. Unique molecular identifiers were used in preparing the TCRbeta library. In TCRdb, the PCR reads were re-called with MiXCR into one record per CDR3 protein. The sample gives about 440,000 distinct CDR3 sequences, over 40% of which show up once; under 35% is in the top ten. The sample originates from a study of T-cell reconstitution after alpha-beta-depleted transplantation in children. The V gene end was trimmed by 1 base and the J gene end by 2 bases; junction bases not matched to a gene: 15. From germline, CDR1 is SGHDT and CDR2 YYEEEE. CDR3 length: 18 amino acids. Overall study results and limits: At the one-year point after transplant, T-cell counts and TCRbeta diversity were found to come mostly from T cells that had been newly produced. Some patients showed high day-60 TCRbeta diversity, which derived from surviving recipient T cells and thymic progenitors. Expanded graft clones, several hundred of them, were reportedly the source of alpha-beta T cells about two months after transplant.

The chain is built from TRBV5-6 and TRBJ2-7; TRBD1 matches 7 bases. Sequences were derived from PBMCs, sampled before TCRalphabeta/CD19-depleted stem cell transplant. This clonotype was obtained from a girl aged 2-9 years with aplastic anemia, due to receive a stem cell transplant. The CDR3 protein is CASSLLFGQGERTYEQYF. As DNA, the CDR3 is TGTGCCAGCAGCTTGTTGTTCGGCCAGGGGGAAAGAACCTACGAGCAGTACTTC.